This TCR beta chain was sequenced during a study of molecular identifiers for immune sequencing clone quantification. The sample holds a few counts of this clonotype. This sequence may be a read error, since a much larger clone differs from it by one base. CDR1 is SGHTA, CDR2 FQGNSA, per germline. The V end was cut by 5 bases, the J end by 2 bases, with 10 bases between. The CDR3 sequence is 13 residues long. The bulk TCR libraries were made with methods described before and with listed TCR primers. TCRdb used MiXCR to reprocess the PCR reads, holding one entry per CDR3 protein. The sample gives under 800,000 distinct CDR3 sequences, less than 30% of which show up once; 0.78% is in the top ten.

V is TRBV7-2 and J is TRBJ2-7; TRBD2 might be the D (5 bases). The receptor was isolated from a human donor in good health. Some libraries in this study had Jurkat cell RNA spiked in. Sequencing was done on a sample of naive CD8+ T cells from blood, with Jurkat cell RNA spiked in. As for subset: FACS-sorted CD8+CD4-CCR7+CD45RA+ naive T cells. The CDR3 region has the DNA TGTGCCAGCAGCCCCGGGAATCCCTACGAGCAGTACTTC. It is translated as CASSPGNPYEQYF.